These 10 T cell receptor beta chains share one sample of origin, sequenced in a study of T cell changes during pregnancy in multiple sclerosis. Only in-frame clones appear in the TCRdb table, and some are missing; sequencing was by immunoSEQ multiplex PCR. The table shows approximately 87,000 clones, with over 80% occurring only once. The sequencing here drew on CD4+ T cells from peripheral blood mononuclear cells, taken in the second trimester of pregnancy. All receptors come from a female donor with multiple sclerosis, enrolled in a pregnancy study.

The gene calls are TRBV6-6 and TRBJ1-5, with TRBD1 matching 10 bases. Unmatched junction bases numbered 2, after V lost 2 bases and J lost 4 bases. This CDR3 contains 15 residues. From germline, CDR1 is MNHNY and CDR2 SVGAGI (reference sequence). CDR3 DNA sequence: TGTGCCAGCAGTTACCCGGGACAGGGGAATCAGCCCCAGCATTTT. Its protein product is CASSYPGQGNQPQHF.

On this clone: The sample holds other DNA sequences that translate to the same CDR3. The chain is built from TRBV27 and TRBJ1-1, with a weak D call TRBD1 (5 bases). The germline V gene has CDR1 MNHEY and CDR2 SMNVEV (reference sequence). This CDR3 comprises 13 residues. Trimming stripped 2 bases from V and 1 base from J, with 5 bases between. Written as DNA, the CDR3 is TGTGCCAGCAGTTTACAGGGGAACACTGAAGCTTTCTTT. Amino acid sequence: CASSLQGNTEAFF.

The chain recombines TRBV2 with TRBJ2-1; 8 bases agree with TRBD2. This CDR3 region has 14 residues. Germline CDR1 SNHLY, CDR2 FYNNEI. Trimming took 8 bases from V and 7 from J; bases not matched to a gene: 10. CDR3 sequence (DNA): TGTGCCAGCCTCCTCCGGGGGGGCGGAAATGAGCAGTTCTTC. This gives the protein CASLLRGGGNEQFF. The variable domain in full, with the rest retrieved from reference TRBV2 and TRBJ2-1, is EPEVTQTPSHQVTQMGQEVILRCVPISNHLYFYWYRQILGQKVEFLVSFYNNEISEKSEIFDDQFSVERPDGSNFTLKIRSTKLEDSAMYFCASLLRGGGNEQFFGPGTRLTVL.

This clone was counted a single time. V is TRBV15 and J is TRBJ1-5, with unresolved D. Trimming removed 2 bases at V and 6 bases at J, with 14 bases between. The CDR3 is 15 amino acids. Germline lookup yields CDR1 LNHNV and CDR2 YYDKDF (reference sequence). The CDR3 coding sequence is TGTGCCACCAGCAGACACGAGACTGGGAGTCAGCCCCAGCATTTT. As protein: CATSRHETGSQPQHF.

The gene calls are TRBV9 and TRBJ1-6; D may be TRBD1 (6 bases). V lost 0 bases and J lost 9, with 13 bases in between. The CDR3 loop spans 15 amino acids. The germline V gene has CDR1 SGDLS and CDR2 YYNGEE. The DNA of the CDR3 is TGTGCCAGCAGCGTAGTGGGGGCATGGGGTTCACCCCTCCACTTT. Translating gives CASSVVGAWGSPLHF. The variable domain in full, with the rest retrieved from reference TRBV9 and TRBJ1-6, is DSGVTQTPKHLITATGQRVTLRCSPRSGDLSVYWYQQSLDQGLQFLIQYYNGEERAKGNILERFSAQQFPDLHSELNLSSLELGDSALYFCASSVVGAWGSPLHFGNGTRLTVT.

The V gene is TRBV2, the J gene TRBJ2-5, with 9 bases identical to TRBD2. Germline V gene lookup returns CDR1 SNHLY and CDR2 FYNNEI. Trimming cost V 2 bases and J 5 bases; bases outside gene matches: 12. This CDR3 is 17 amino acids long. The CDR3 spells CASSEILAGSSGETQYF. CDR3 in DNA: TGTGCCAGCAGTGAAATCCTAGCGGGATCCTCGGGTGAGACCCAGTACTTC.

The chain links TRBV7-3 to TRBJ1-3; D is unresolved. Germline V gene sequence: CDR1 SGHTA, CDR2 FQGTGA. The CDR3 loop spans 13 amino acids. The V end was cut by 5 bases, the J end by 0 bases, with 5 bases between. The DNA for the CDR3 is TGTGCCAGCAGCCCCGGCTCTGGAAACACCATATATTTT. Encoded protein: CASSPGSGNTIYF.

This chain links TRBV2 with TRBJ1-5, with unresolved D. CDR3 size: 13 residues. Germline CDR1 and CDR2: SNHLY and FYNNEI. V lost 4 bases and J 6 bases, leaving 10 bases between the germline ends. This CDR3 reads CASSVSEGQPQHF. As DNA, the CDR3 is TGTGCCAGCAGTGTAAGCGAGGGTCAGCCCCAGCATTTT.

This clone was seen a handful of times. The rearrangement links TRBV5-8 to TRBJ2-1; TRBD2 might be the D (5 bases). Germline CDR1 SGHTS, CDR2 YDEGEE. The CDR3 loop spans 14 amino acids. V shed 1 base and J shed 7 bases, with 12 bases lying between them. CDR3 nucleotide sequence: TGTGCCAGCAGCTTGTGGCGGGTGACAAATGAGCAGTTCTTC. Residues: CASSLWRVTNEQFF.

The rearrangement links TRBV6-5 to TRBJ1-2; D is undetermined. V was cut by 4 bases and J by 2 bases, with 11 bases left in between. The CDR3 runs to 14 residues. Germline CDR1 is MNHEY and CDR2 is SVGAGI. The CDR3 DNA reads TGTGCCAGCAGTTCCGACGGGTGGAACTATGGCTACACCTTC. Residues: CASSSDGWNYGYTF.